Described below is a single T cell receptor beta chain sequence and its context. Its antigen is currently unknown. CDR1 and CDR2 from the germline V gene are MNHNS and SASEGT. The CDR3 runs to 15 residues. V was clipped by 1 base and J by 5 bases, with 14 bases between them. The data stem from a study of cytomegalovirus exposure and HLA in healthy donors. The study's findings and limits: An analysis was carried out later, and it reportedly showed fewer N-insertions in an Asian-associated ancestry cluster than the approximately 670-donor mean. Three chains tied to CMV proved CMV antigen-specific in vitro. One variant, a missense change in DCLRE1C, was linked in a later analysis to TCR beta V- and J-gene trimming.

It was with 60 Vbeta and 13 Jbeta primers that the PCR ran. The assay was immunoSEQ multiplex PCR, and TCRdb's table has in-frame clones only and misses some. The sample gives around 58,000 clones, about three quarters of which show up once; about 2.3% is in the top ten. Sequencing was performed on PBMCs. The TCR originated in a female donor in good health and CMV-seronegative. The rearrangement links TRBV6-1 to TRBJ1-2, with a possible D match to TRBD1 (5 bases). The CDR3 DNA reads as TGTGCCAGCAGTGAAGTTGTATGGGGCGAATATGGCTACACCTTC. Translating gives CASSEVVWGEYGYTF.